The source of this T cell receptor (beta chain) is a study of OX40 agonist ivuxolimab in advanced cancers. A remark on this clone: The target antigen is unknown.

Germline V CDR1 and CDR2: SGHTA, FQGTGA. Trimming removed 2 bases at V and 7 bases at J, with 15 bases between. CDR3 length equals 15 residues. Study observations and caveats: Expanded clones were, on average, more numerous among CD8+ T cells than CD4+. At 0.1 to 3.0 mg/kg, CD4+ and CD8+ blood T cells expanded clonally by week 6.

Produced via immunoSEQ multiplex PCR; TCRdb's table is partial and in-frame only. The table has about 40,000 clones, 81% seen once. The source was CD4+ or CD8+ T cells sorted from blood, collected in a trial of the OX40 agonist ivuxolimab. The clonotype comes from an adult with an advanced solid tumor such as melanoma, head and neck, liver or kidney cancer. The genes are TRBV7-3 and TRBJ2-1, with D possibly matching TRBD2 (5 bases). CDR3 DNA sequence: TGTGCCAGCAGCTTACTTCCAAACGAGGGTAATGAGCAGTTCTTC. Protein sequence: CASSLLPNEGNEQFF.